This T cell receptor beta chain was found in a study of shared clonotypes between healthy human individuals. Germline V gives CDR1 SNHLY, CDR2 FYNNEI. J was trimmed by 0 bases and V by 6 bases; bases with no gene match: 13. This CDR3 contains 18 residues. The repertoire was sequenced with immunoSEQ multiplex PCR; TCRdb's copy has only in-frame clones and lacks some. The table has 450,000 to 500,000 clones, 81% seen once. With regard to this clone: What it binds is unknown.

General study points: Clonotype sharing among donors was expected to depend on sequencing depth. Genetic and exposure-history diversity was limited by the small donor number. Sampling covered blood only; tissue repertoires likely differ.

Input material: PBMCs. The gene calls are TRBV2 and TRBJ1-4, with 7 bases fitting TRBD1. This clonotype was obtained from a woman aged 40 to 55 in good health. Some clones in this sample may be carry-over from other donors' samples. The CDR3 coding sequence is TGTGCCAGCAGCGAAAGGGACAGAGGACCTGCAACTAATGAAAAACTGTTTTTT. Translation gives CASSERDRGPATNEKLFF. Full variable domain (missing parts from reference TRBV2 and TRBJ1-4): EPEVTQTPSHQVTQMGQEVILRCVPISNHLYFYWYRQILGQKVEFLVSFYNNEISEKSEIFDDQFSVERPDGSNFTLKIRSTKLEDSAMYFCASSERDRGPATNEKLFFGSGTQLSVL.